The TCR beta chain under discussion was sequenced for a study of vaccination effects on CD4 cells after COVID-19. Before sequencing, viral peptide pools were used by the ViraFEST assay to expand antigen-specific CD4+ T cells. Scientists isolated CD4+ T cells after a roughly ten-day culture period ended. Previously uninfected by SARS-CoV-2, the vaccine recipients also showed negative nucleocapsid antibodies. Overall study results and limits: Cross-reaction with common cold coronaviruses was seen in only 1 of 255 vaccine-induced clones from healthy vaccinees.

The CDR3 runs to 13 residues. J gave up 9 bases and V 7 bases, and 5 bases lay outside the gene matches. CDR1 and CDR2 (germline): MNHEY, SVGAGI. Of note for this clone: Antigen specificity is unknown.

Only in-frame clones appear in the TCRdb table, and some are missing; sequencing was by immunoSEQ multiplex PCR. The sample holds about 27,000 clones, over 65% seen once. This sequence joins TRBV6-5 and TRBJ2-5, with TRBD2 identical over 13 bases. The specimen was CD4+ T cells from PBMCs cultured with HCoV-NL63 spike peptides, collected before COVID-19 vaccination. The TCR was taken from a human donor who received a COVID-19 vaccine. The CDR3 sequence: CASKGLAGVAQYF. The CDR3, as DNA: TGTGCCAGCAAAGGACTAGCGGGAGTGGCCCAGTACTTC.